Each of the 2 T cell receptor beta chains below was sequenced from the same sample in a study of T-cell reconstitution after alpha-beta-depleted transplantation in children (dated by TCRdb to the mid-2010s). Explained via the paper, the time point label denotes: day 60 (about 2 months) after transplantation. The treatment or condition label for this specimen denotes: allogeneic hematopoietic cell transplantation with graft depleted of TCRalphabeta T cells and CD19 B cells. Libraries were prepared through PCR. Reads for this sample came from an Illumina HiSeq 2500. TCR library preparation used molecular barcoding, with unique molecular identifiers applied to normalize quantification of the TCRbeta repertoire. The public sequencing data were trimmed at Q25 with fastp and processed into clonotypes with MiXCR by TCRdb, which kept only in-frame beta chains. Each entry merges the rows of one CDR3 protein and shows their most common DNA and genes. The sample table shows 7,500 to 8,500 distinct CDR3 sequences, and about 32% are seen once. Less than 2.5% of the sample comes from the top ten.

The sample consisted of peripheral blood, taken 60 days after TCRalphabeta/CD19-depleted stem cell transplant. These receptors all come from a boy in the first two years of life who had a stem cell transplant for SCID, so the T cells may come from the graft donor.

V usage is TRBV19 and J usage is TRBJ1-2; D gene unclear. V gave up 6 bases and J gave up 10 bases, with 18 bases separating them. Germline assignment: CDR1 LNHDA and CDR2 SQIVND (reference sequence). The CDR3 runs to 13 residues. In nucleotides, the CDR3 is TGTGCCAGTAGACCACCGGGCCCTGGATTCTACACCTTC. This codes for CASRPPGPGFYTF. The full variable domain, its missing parts supplied by reference TRBV19 and TRBJ1-2, is DGGITQSPKYLFRKEGQNVTLSCEQNLNHDAMYWYRQDPGQGLRLIYYSQIVNDFQKGDIAEGYSVSREKKESFPLTVTSAQKNPTAFYLCASRPPGPGFYTFGSGTRLTVV.

Ten or more counts support this clonotype. This chain uses TRBV20-1 with TRBJ1-3; a weak D match, TRBD1 (5 bases). The germline V gene encodes CDR1 DFQATT and CDR2 SNEGSKA (reference sequence). This CDR3 contains 12 residues. The ends were cut back, 7 bases at V and 1 base at J, with 8 bases in the middle. As DNA, the CDR3 is TGCAGTGGCCGGGGGTCTGGAAACACCATATATTTT. Translating it yields CSGRGSGNTIYF.